This is a list of T cell receptor beta chains from one sample in a study of regulatory T cells in long-lasting Graves disease. Using its own MiXCR run on the multiplex PCR reads, TCRdb lists one record per CDR3 protein. This sample has around 500,000 distinct CDR3 sequences, with around 12% found just once. These sequences were also reported in another study, on T cells in Graves' hyperthyroidism and ophthalmopathy.

The material sequenced was peripheral blood mononuclear cells (PBMCs), taken at new diagnosis, from a patient treated with antithyroid drugs. These receptors were obtained from a woman in her 30s with Graves disease. Each CDR3 is given with its conserved first and last residue. The D gene is left open where the match is weak. Where a row states a size, it is once, few, many or the class of an expanded clone; other rows omit it.

clone size: many
CDR3 length: 11
D gene: .
V gene: TRBV28
J gene: TRBJ2-5
CDR3 DNA: TGTGCCAGCCGAACACGGGAGACCCAGTACTTC
CDR3 protein: CASRTRETQYF

clone size: .
CDR3 length: 14
D gene: .
V gene: TRBV6-1
J gene: TRBJ2-7
CDR3 DNA: TGTGCCAGTCGGGGCTCTGGGGCGCAGTACGAGCAGTACTTC
CDR3 protein: CASRGSGAQYEQYF

clone size: many
CDR3 length: 13
D gene: .
V gene: TRBV2
J gene: TRBJ2-2
CDR3 DNA: TGTGCCAGCACCCCGGGGAGCACCGGGGAGCTGTTTTTT
CDR3 protein: CASTPGSTGELFF

clone size: many
CDR3 length: 13
D gene: .
V gene: TRBV7-9
J gene: TRBJ2-1
CDR3 DNA: TGTGCCAGCAGCTTAGAGTACCCCGAGGAGCAGTTCTTC
CDR3 protein: CASSLEYPEEQFF

clone size: few
CDR3 length: 14
D gene: .
V gene: TRBV20-1
J gene: TRBJ2-7
CDR3 DNA: TGCAGTGCTAGTGAAGGCCTGGAAACGATCGAGCAGTACTTC
CDR3 protein: CSASEGLETIEQYF

clone size: .
CDR3 length: 17
D gene: TRBD2
V gene: TRBV12-3/TRBV12-4
J gene: TRBJ2-3
CDR3 DNA: TGTGCCAGCAGCAACTTTCGGACTAGCGGAAACACAGATACGCAGTATTTT
CDR3 protein: CASSNFRTSGNTDTQYF

clone size: many
CDR3 length: 16
D gene: TRBD1
V gene: TRBV11-3
J gene: TRBJ2-1
CDR3 DNA: TGTGCCAGCAGCTTAGATCGGGGACAGCGATACAATGAGCAGTTCTTC
CDR3 protein: CASSLDRGQRYNEQFF

clone size: many
CDR3 length: 14
D gene: .
V gene: TRBV7-2
J gene: TRBJ2-7
CDR3 DNA: TGTGCCAGCAGCTTAGCACCGGGCACCTACGAGCAGTACTTC
CDR3 protein: CASSLAPGTYEQYF

clone size: many
CDR3 length: 12
D gene: .
V gene: TRBV5-1
J gene: TRBJ2-7
CDR3 DNA: TGCGCCAGCAGCTTGGACCAATACGAGCAGTACTTC
CDR3 protein: CASSLDQYEQYF

clone size: once
CDR3 length: 13
D gene: TRBD1
V gene: TRBV20-1
J gene: TRBJ2-7
CDR3 DNA: TGCAGTGCTTCGGACAGGGGCCTTTACGAGCAGTACTTC
CDR3 protein: CSASDRGLYEQYF

clone size: .
CDR3 length: 15
D gene: .
V gene: TRBV6-5
J gene: TRBJ2-1
CDR3 DNA: TGTGCCAGCAGTTCGGCGACGGCGACCTACAATGAGCAGTTCTTC
CDR3 protein: CASSSATATYNEQFF

clone size: many
CDR3 length: 16
D gene: .
V gene: TRBV11-2
J gene: TRBJ2-6
CDR3 DNA: TGTGCCAGCAGCTTAGGTACGGGTTTTCGGGCCAACGTCCTGACTTTC
CDR3 protein: CASSLGTGFRANVLTF

clone size: once
CDR3 length: 13
D gene: .
V gene: TRBV9
J gene: TRBJ2-3
CDR3 DNA: TGTGCCAGCAGCGCCGGGACTTCAGATACGCAGTATTTT
CDR3 protein: CASSAGTSDTQYF

clone size: many
CDR3 length: 12
D gene: .
V gene: TRBV12-3/TRBV12-4
J gene: TRBJ1-2
CDR3 DNA: TGTGCCAGCAGTTTAACTTCCTATGGCTACACCTTC
CDR3 protein: CASSLTSYGYTF

clone size: many
CDR3 length: 10
D gene: .
V gene: TRBV30
J gene: TRBJ2-6
CDR3 DNA: TGTGCCTGGGGGGTCGGCGTCCTGACTTTC
CDR3 protein: CAWGVGVLTF

clone size: many
CDR3 length: 13
D gene: .
V gene: TRBV7-2
J gene: TRBJ2-2
CDR3 DNA: TGTGCCAGCAGCTTAGAGCACACCGGGGAGCTGTTTTTT
CDR3 protein: CASSLEHTGELFF

clone size: .
CDR3 length: 16
D gene: TRBD1
V gene: TRBV20-1
J gene: TRBJ1-1
CDR3 DNA: TGCAGTGCTAGTACCTCCGATCGGGGACAGGGTCCTGAAGCTTTCTTT
CDR3 protein: CSASTSDRGQGPEAFF

clone size: many
CDR3 length: 14
D gene: .
V gene: TRBV18
J gene: TRBJ2-3
CDR3 DNA: TGTGCCAGCTCACCACCGGGGCTAGCGGATACGCAGTATTTT
CDR3 protein: CASSPPGLADTQYF

clone size: few
CDR3 length: 15
D gene: .
V gene: TRBV5-4
J gene: TRBJ1-1
CDR3 DNA: TGTGCCAGCAGCCGAGACGGACAGCTCAACACTGAAGCTTTCTTT
CDR3 protein: CASSRDGQLNTEAFF

clone size: many
CDR3 length: 13
D gene: .
V gene: TRBV5-5
J gene: TRBJ1-2
CDR3 DNA: TGTGCCAGCAGCCCAGATGTTAACTATGGCTACACCTTC
CDR3 protein: CASSPDVNYGYTF

clone size: many
CDR3 length: 17
D gene: TRBD2
V gene: TRBV7-2
J gene: TRBJ2-1
CDR3 DNA: TGTGCCAGCAGCTTTGGACTAGCGGGAGCCTACGGGGCTAAGCAGTTCTTC
CDR3 protein: CASSFGLAGAYGAKQFF

clone size: few
CDR3 length: 16
D gene: TRBD2
V gene: TRBV19
J gene: TRBJ2-1
CDR3 DNA: TGTGCCAGTAGTATTCTGGGAACTAGCGCCCTTTCAGAGCAGTTCTTC
CDR3 protein: CASSILGTSALSEQFF

clone size: .
CDR3 length: 12
D gene: .
V gene: TRBV18
J gene: TRBJ2-1
CDR3 DNA: TGTGCCAGCTCACCGGTACGCGATGAGCAGTTCTTC
CDR3 protein: CASSPVRDEQFF

clone size: .
CDR3 length: 16
D gene: .
V gene: TRBV7-2
J gene: TRBJ2-3
CDR3 DNA: TGTGCCAGCAGCACCCAGAACGGGAGAAGCACAGATACGCAGTATTTT
CDR3 protein: CASSTQNGRSTDTQYF

clone size: .
CDR3 length: 12
D gene: TRBD2
V gene: TRBV20-1
J gene: TRBJ2-1
CDR3 DNA: TGCAGTGCTACCCCCGGGGGGAGGGAGCAGTTCTTC
CDR3 protein: CSATPGGREQFF

clone size: .
CDR3 length: 15
D gene: .
V gene: TRBV29-1
J gene: TRBJ1-2
CDR3 DNA: TGCAGCGTTGAAGATCTCGGACACCCCAACTATGGCTACACCTTC
CDR3 protein: CSVEDLGHPNYGYTF

clone size: many
CDR3 length: 14
D gene: TRBD1
V gene: TRBV3-1
J gene: TRBJ1-2
CDR3 DNA: TGTGCCAGCAGCCGTGCCGGACAGGCCTATGGCTACACCTTC
CDR3 protein: CASSRAGQAYGYTF

clone size: .
CDR3 length: 16
D gene: .
V gene: TRBV19
J gene: TRBJ2-4
CDR3 DNA: TGTGCCAGTAAACAGACAGGTTACCTAGCCAAAAACATTCAGTACTTC
CDR3 protein: CASKQTGYLAKNIQYF

clone size: many
CDR3 length: 15
D gene: TRBD1
V gene: TRBV20-1
J gene: TRBJ2-7
CDR3 DNA: TGCAGTGCTAGAGAAGCCGGGACAGGGCCCTACGAGCAGTACTTC
CDR3 protein: CSAREAGTGPYEQYF

clone size: .
CDR3 length: 16
D gene: TRBD1
V gene: TRBV5-1
J gene: TRBJ2-7
CDR3 DNA: TGCGCCAGCAGCTTGAGTTCCCGGGACAGCGGCCACGAGCAGTACTTC
CDR3 protein: CASSLSSRDSGHEQYF

clone size: many
CDR3 length: 14
D gene: .
V gene: TRBV18
J gene: TRBJ1-4
CDR3 DNA: TGTGCCAGCTCACCAGCGGCAGGAGGAGAAAAACTGTTTTTT
CDR3 protein: CASSPAAGGEKLFF

clone size: many
CDR3 length: 13
D gene: .
V gene: TRBV20-1
J gene: TRBJ2-6
CDR3 DNA: TGCAGTGCTAGGCACTCTGGGGCCAACGTCCTGACTTTC
CDR3 protein: CSARHSGANVLTF

clone size: many
CDR3 length: 14
D gene: TRBD1
V gene: TRBV27
J gene: TRBJ1-6
CDR3 DNA: TGTGCCAGCAGTCGAGGGGGCCTGGGTTCACCCCTCCACTTT
CDR3 protein: CASSRGGLGSPLHF

clone size: .
CDR3 length: 16
D gene: .
V gene: TRBV6-2/TRBV6-3
J gene: TRBJ2-6
CDR3 DNA: TGTGCCAGCAGTTACAGACGGGGTTCTGGGGCCAACGTCCTGACTTTC
CDR3 protein: CASSYRRGSGANVLTF

clone size: .
CDR3 length: 14
D gene: .
V gene: TRBV6-1
J gene: TRBJ1-4
CDR3 DNA: TGTGCCAGCAGTCTAGACAGTGTTGGTGAAAAACTGTTTTTT
CDR3 protein: CASSLDSVGEKLFF

clone size: .
CDR3 length: 17
D gene: .
V gene: TRBV2
J gene: TRBJ2-3
CDR3 DNA: TGTGCCAGCCAAGATCGGGGACGTGAGCAGTTCACAGATACGCAGTATTTT
CDR3 protein: CASQDRGREQFTDTQYF

clone size: many
CDR3 length: 15
D gene: .
V gene: TRBV28
J gene: TRBJ1-2
CDR3 DNA: TGTGCCAGCAGGCGGGACCCTACCCTAGGCTATGGCTACACCTTC
CDR3 protein: CASRRDPTLGYGYTF

clone size: few
CDR3 length: 16
D gene: TRBD2
V gene: TRBV19
J gene: TRBJ2-3
CDR3 DNA: TGTGCCAGTAGTACCCTAGCGGGAGACTCCACAGATACGCAGTATTTT
CDR3 protein: CASSTLAGDSTDTQYF

clone size: many
CDR3 length: 15
D gene: .
V gene: TRBV19
J gene: TRBJ1-5
CDR3 DNA: TGTGCCAGTACTCGAGACGGACTTAGCAATCAGCCCCAGCATTTT
CDR3 protein: CASTRDGLSNQPQHF

clone size: .
CDR3 length: 14
D gene: TRBD1
V gene: TRBV20-1
J gene: TRBJ1-1
CDR3 DNA: TGCAGTGCTAGAGCCGGGACAGTGAACACTGAAGCTTTCTTT
CDR3 protein: CSARAGTVNTEAFF

clone size: .
CDR3 length: 15
D gene: .
V gene: TRBV7-2
J gene: TRBJ2-2
CDR3 DNA: TGTGCCAGCAGCTTAGGGGCAGGGCTGGGCGGGGAGCTGTTTTTT
CDR3 protein: CASSLGAGLGGELFF

clone size: many
CDR3 length: 14
D gene: .
V gene: TRBV19
J gene: TRBJ1-5
CDR3 DNA: TGTGCCAGTAGTTATGGTACCTTCAATCAGCCCCAGCATTTT
CDR3 protein: CASSYGTFNQPQHF